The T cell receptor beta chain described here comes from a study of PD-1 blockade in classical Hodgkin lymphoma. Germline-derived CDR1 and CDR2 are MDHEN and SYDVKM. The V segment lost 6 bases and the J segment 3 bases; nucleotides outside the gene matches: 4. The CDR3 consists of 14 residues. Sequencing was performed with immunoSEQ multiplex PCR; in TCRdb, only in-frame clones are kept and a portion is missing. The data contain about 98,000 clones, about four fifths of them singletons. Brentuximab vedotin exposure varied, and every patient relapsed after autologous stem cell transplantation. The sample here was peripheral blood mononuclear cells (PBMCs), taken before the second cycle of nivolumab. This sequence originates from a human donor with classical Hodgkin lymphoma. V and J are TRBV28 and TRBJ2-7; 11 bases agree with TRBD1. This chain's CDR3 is CASRRDRGGYEQYF. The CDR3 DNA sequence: TGTGCCAGCAGGAGGGACAGGGGGGGCTACGAGCAGTACTTC.